These T cell receptor beta chains were read from a single sample in a study of blood T cell repertoires in COVID-19. Only in-frame clones appear in the TCRdb table, and some are missing; sequencing was by immunoSEQ multiplex PCR. The sample gives hundreds of thousands of clones, roughly 90% of which show up once; approximately 2.2% is in the top ten. The sequenced sample consisted of peripheral blood. The receptors derive from a young man with active or convalescent COVID-19. Each CDR3 is given with its conserved first and last residue. D genes are given only for firm matches. Size values are once, few and many counts, or a class for expanded clones, and some rows have none.

J: TRBJ2-1
D: .
size: .
V: TRBV2
DNA: TGTGCCAGCAGTGCTTTCTTGGGCTTGAATGAGCAGTTCTTC
CDR3: CASSAFLGLNEQFF

J: TRBJ2-1
D: TRBD2
size: .
V: TRBV29-1
DNA: TGCAGCGTGGACACTAGCGGGGGGGAGTTCTTC
CDR3: CSVDTSGGEFF

J: TRBJ2-7
D: TRBD2
size: .
V: TRBV27
DNA: TGTGCCAGCAGTTTAAAACCGGGACTAGCGGTTGAGCAGTACTTC
CDR3: CASSLKPGLAVEQYF

J: TRBJ2-1
D: .
size: .
V: TRBV15
DNA: TGTGCCACCAGCCAGGACAGCCCCTACAATGAGCAGTTCTTC
CDR3: CATSQDSPYNEQFF

J: TRBJ2-1
D: .
size: .
V: TRBV2
DNA: TGTGCCAGCAGTGAATTAAGGGGTCCAAATGAGCAGTTCTTC
CDR3: CASSELRGPNEQFF

J: TRBJ1-2
D: TRBD1
size: few
V: TRBV3-1/TRBV3-2
DNA: TGTGCCAGCAGCCCCTCGGGACAGTCCTATGGCTACACCTTC
CDR3: CASSPSGQSYGYTF

J: TRBJ2-3
D: TRBD2
size: .
V: TRBV6-5
DNA: TGTGCCAGCAGGCTAGCGGGAGTTAAAGATACGCAGTATTTT
CDR3: CASRLAGVKDTQYF

J: TRBJ2-1
D: TRBD1
size: .
V: TRBV4-1
DNA: TGCGCCAGCAGCCAAGATCCCGGGACAGGTTTTTACAATGAGCAGTTCTTC
CDR3: CASSQDPGTGFYNEQFF

J: TRBJ2-6
D: .
size: .
V: TRBV28
DNA: TGTGCCAGCAGTCTAGCAGGCTACTCTGGGGCCAACGTCCTGACTTTC
CDR3: CASSLAGYSGANVLTF

J: TRBJ1-5
D: TRBD1
size: .
V: TRBV28
DNA: TGTGCCAGCAGTGAAACAGGGGGGTATGGTCAGCCCCAGCATTTT
CDR3: CASSETGGYGQPQHF

J: TRBJ1-4
D: .
size: .
V: TRBV25-1
DNA: TGTGCCAGCTCGACAGTCGCAACTAATGAAAAACTGTTTTTT
CDR3: CASSTVATNEKLFF

J: TRBJ2-1
D: .
size: .
V: TRBV7-9
DNA: TGTGCCAGCAGCTTAGAGCCCCCCCGGCAGTTCTTC
CDR3: CASSLEPPRQFF

J: TRBJ1-1
D: .
size: .
V: TRBV2
DNA: TGTGCCAGCAGAGCAAGTTTCTTCACTGAAGCTTTCTTT
CDR3: CASRASFFTEAFF

J: TRBJ2-1
D: TRBD1
size: .
V: TRBV5-1
DNA: TGCGCCAGCAGCTTGTGGACAGGGGTTAATGAGCAGTTCTTC
CDR3: CASSLWTGVNEQFF

J: TRBJ2-3
D: TRBD2
size: once
V: TRBV6-4
DNA: TGTGCCAGCAGTGAGCGGGGACGGGGGGGCACAGATACGCAGTATTTT
CDR3: CASSERGRGGTDTQYF